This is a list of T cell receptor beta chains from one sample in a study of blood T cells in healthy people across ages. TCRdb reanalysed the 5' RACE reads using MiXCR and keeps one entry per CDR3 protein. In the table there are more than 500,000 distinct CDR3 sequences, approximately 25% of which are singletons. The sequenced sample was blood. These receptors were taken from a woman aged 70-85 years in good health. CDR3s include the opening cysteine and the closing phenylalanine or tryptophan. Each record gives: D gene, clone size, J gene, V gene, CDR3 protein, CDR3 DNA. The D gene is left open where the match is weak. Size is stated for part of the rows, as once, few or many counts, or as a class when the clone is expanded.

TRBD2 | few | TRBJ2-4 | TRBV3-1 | CASSHRGDRNIQYF | TGTGCCAGCAGCCACCGGGGGGACCGAAACATTCAGTACTTC
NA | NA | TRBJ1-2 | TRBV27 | CASSRPGYGVDGYTF | TGTGCCAGCAGTAGGCCCGGGTACGGCGTGGATGGCTACACCTTC
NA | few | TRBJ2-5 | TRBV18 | CASSRSTMETQYF | TGTGCCAGCTCCCGAAGTACTATGGAGACCCAGTACTTC
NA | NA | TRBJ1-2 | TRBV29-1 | CSAQTGDGYTF | TGCAGCGCCCAGACAGGTGATGGCTACACCTTC
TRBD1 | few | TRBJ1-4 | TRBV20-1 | CSAKTGGWNEKLFF | TGCAGTGCTAAGACAGGGGGCTGGAATGAAAAACTGTTTTTT
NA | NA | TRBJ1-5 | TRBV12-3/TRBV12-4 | CAGSSDSRQPQHF | TGTGCCGGCAGTTCGGACAGCCGCCAGCCCCAGCATTTT
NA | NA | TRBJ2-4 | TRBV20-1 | CSAVVLAKNIQDF | TGCAGTGCCGTCGTACTAGCCAAAAACATTCAGGACTTC
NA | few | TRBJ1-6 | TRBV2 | CASSDPGRGNSPLHF | TGTGCCAGCAGTGACCCGGGCAGGGGAAATTCACCCCTCCACTTT
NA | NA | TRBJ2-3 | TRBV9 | CASSAGYGDTQYF | TGTGCCAGCAGCGCGGGCTACGGGGATACGCAGTATTTT
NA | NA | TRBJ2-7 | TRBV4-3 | CASSQDRGNRPYEQYF | TGCGCCAGCAGCCAAGATCGGGGGAACAGACCCTACGAGCAGTACTTC
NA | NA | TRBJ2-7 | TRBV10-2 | CASSEANGGYEQYF | TGCGCCAGCAGTGAAGCTAACGGAGGCTACGAGCAGTACTTC
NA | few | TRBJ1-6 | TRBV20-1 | CSARDGGIQNSPLHF | TGCAGTGCTAGAGATGGGGGCATACAGAATTCACCCCTCCACTTT
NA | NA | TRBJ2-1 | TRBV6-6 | CASSEKTPNYNEQFF | TGTGCCAGCAGTGAGAAAACACCGAACTACAATGAGCAGTTCTTC
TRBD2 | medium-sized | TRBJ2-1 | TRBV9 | CASSPRAGGDYNEQFF | TGTGCCAGCAGCCCGAGAGCGGGGGGGGACTACAATGAGCAGTTCTTC
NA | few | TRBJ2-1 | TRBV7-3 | CASSLSRGERNEQFF | TGTGCCAGCAGCTTATCCCGCGGGGAAAGGAATGAGCAGTTCTTC
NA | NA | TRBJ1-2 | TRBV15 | CATSRGNPTGYTF | TGTGCCACCAGCAGGGGCAATCCCACTGGCTACACCTTC
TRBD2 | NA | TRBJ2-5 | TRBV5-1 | CASGTSGAPETQYF | TGCGCCAGCGGGACTAGCGGGGCCCCGGAGACCCAGTACTTC
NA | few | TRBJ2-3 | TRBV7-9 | CASSYYGGTTDTQYF | TGTGCCAGCAGCTATTATGGGGGCACCACAGATACGCAGTATTTT
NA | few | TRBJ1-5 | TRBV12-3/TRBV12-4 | CATRKGRQPQHF | TGTGCCACCAGAAAGGGTCGGCAGCCCCAGCATTTT
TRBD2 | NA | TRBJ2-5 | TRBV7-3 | CASSGSSGGTLETQYF | TGTGCCAGCAGCGGGTCTAGCGGGGGGACCCTCGAGACCCAGTACTTC
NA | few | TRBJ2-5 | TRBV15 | CATSRRAYQETQYF | TGTGCCACCAGCAGACGCGCGTACCAAGAGACCCAGTACTTC
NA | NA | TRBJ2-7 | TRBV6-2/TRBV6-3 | CASSYDSRSSYEQYF | TGTGCCAGCAGTTACGACTCGAGGTCCTCCTACGAGCAGTACTTC
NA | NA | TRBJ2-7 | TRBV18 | CASSPDRDYAQYF | TGTGCCAGCTCACCAGACAGGGACTACGCGCAGTACTTC
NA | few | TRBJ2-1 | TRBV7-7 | CASSRLARDDYNEQFF | TGTGCTAGCAGCCGTCTCGCGCGGGACGATTACAATGAGCAGTTCTTC
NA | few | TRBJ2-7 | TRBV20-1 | CSATRTASSYEQYF | TGCAGTGCTACCCGGACAGCCAGCTCCTACGAGCAGTACTTC
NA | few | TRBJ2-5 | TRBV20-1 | CSARDMRETQYF | TGCAGTGCTAGAGATATGCGGGAGACCCAGTACTTC
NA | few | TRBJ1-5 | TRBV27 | CASSLGGGRANQPQHF | TGTGCCAGCAGTTTAGGTGGTGGCAGGGCGAATCAGCCCCAGCATTTT
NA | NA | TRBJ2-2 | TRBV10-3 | CAISEAQATGELFF | TGTGCCATCAGTGAGGCCCAGGCCACCGGGGAGCTGTTTTTT
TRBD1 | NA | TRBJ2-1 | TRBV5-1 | CASSLVAGGSYNEQFF | TGCGCCAGCAGCTTGGTGGCAGGGGGCTCCTACAATGAGCAGTTCTTC
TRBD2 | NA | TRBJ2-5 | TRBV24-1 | CATSNPRLAGETQYF | TGTGCCACCAGTAACCCAAGACTAGCGGGGGAGACCCAGTACTTC
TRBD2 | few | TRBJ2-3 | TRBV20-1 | CSASGGGPTDTQYF | TGCAGTGCTAGCGGGGGGGGGCCTACAGATACGCAGTATTTT
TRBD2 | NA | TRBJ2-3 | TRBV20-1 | CSAPSTSGETDTQYF | TGCAGTGCCCCGTCGACTAGCGGGGAAACAGATACGCAGTATTTT
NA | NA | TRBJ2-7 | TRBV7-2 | CASSWGPNYEQYF | TGTGCCAGCAGCTGGGGACCAAACTACGAGCAGTACTTC
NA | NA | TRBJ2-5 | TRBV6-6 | CASKRPGETQYF | TGTGCCAGCAAACGACCTGGGGAGACCCAGTACTTC
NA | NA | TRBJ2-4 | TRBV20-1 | CSARVGQNIQYF | TGCAGTGCTAGAGTGGGCCAAAACATTCAGTACTTC
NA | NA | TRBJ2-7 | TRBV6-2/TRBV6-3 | CASRAGPIYEQYF | TGTGCCAGCAGGGCGGGTCCTATCTACGAGCAGTACTTC
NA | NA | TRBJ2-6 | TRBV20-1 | CSAIGGAGANVLTF | TGCAGTGCTATTGGCGGGGCTGGGGCCAACGTCCTGACTTTC
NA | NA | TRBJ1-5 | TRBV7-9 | CASSLSTGSNQPQHF | TGTGCCAGCAGCTTATCGACAGGTAGCAATCAGCCCCAGCATTTT
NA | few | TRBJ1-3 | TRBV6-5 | CASSYSRFNILYF | TGTGCCAGCAGTTACTCCCGTTTTAATATTTTGTATTTT
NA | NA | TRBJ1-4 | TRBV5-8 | CASSVSGHPPERLFF | TGTGCCAGCAGCGTATCGGGACATCCTCCTGAAAGACTGTTTTTT
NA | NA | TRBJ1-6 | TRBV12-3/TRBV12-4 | CASSLTFNSPLHF | TGTGCCAGCAGCCTGACGTTCAATTCACCCCTCCACTTT
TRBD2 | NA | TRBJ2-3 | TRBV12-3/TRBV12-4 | CASRAGGTDTQYF | TGTGCCAGCAGAGCGGGAGGCACAGATACGCAGTATTTT
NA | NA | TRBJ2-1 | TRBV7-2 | CASSLTRDPYSEQFF | TGTGCCAGCAGCCTGACTAGAGACCCCTACAGTGAGCAGTTCTTC
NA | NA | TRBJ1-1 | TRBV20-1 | CSARDLGVNTEAFF | TGCAGTGCTAGAGATCTGGGAGTCAACACTGAAGCTTTCTTT
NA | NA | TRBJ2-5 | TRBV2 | CACSDWAGKETQYF | TGTGCCTGCAGTGATTGGGCAGGGAAAGAGACCCAGTACTTC
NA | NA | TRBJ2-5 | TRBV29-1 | CSVDLGEETQYF | TGCAGCGTTGACCTTGGGGAAGAGACCCAGTACTTC
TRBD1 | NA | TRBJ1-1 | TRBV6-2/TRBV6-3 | CASSYGGAGGLNTEAFF | TGTGCCAGCAGTTACGGTGGGGCAGGGGGATTGAACACTGAAGCTTTCTTT
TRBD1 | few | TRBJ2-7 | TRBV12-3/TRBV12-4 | CASSPKGQGTYEQYF | TGTGCCAGCAGCCCAAAGGGACAGGGTACCTACGAGCAGTACTTC
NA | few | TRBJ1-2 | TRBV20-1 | CSATGRAHHYGYTF | TGCAGTGCTACCGGCAGGGCCCATCACTATGGCTACACCTTC
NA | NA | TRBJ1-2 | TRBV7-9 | CASIGTERYTF | TGTGCCAGCATCGGGACGGAGAGATACACCTTC